Below are 17 T cell receptor beta chains sequenced from a single sample in a study of cytomegalovirus exposure and HLA in healthy donors (dated by TCRdb to about 2017). Libraries were prepared through the immunoSEQ multiplex PCR assay. Imported from immuneACCESS, the table was reduced by TCRdb to in-frame sequences with V and J called. These copies leave out some clones; in studies compared against another copy, an unresolved V gene accounts for under half, and the cause of the remainder is not known. Recorded for this sample are under 300,000 clones; approximately 83% of them occurred a single time. Of the sample, roughly 0.99% is held by the ten largest clones. The sequencing sample was made of PBMCs. Receptors were obtained from a woman aged 18-29 years in good health and CMV-seronegative.

The chain employs TRBV7-2 and TRBJ2-1, with 15 bases identical to TRBD2. This CDR3 has 18 residues. V lost 5 bases and J lost 7; bases outside the gene matches: 12. Germline CDR1 and CDR2: SGHTA and FQGNSA. CDR3 region: CASSLRTSGGAKGNEQFF. As DNA, the CDR3 is TGTGCCAGCAGCCTCCGGACTAGCGGGGGGGCGAAAGGAAATGAGCAGTTCTTC.

The V gene is TRBV7-3, the J gene TRBJ2-7; tentatively, D is TRBD2 (6 bases). Per the germline V gene, CDR1 is SGHTA and CDR2 is FQGTGA. The length of the CDR3 is 14 residues. V was clipped by 1 base and J by 3 bases, with 10 bases between them. CDR3: CASSLSNGGYEQYF. In DNA form, the CDR3 reads TGTGCCAGCAGCTTAAGTAACGGGGGCTACGAGCAGTACTTC.

In its sample, this clone was seen once. The chain joins TRBV18 to TRBJ1-1; TRBD1 aligns across 7 bases. The germline gives CDR1 KGHSH, CDR2 LQKENI. The J segment lost 1 base and the V segment lost 4 bases, leaving 9 bases of the junction unmatched. CDR3 length equals 16 residues. CDR3 nucleotides: TGTGCCAGCTCACGTAACCCGGGACAGAGGAACACTGAAGCTTTCTTT. Its translation is CASSRNPGQRNTEAFF. Filled out from reference TRBV18 and TRBJ1-1, the complete variable domain reads NAGVMQNPRHLVRRRGQEARLRCSPMKGHSHVYWYRQLPEEGLKFMVYLQKENIIDESGMPKERFSAEFPKEGPSILRIQQVVRGDSAAYFCASSRNPGQRNTEAFFGQGTRLTVV.

The V and J genes are TRBV7-8 and TRBJ2-7; D not resolved. Trimming pared 4 bases from V and 1 base from J, leaving 20 bases between. In germline, CDR1 is SGHVS, CDR2 FQNEAQ. The CDR3 sequence is 17 residues long. Here the CDR3 DNA reads TGTGCCAGCAGCTCTAGAAGTGGCCACAACCCTTCCTACGAGCAGTACTTC. This translates into CASSSRSGHNPSYEQYF.

On this clone: The same CDR3 can be traced to other DNA sequences in this sample. The J gene is TRBJ2-2, the V gene TRBV18; no clear D. The length of the CDR3 is 14 residues. The V end lost 2 bases, the J end lost 1 base, and 5 bases lay between the germline ends. CDR1 KGHSH and CDR2 LQKENI come from the germline V gene. The CDR3 loop is CASSPGQNTGELFF. DNA for the CDR3: TGTGCCAGCTCACCAGGCCAGAACACCGGGGAGCTGTTTTTT.

The chain joins TRBV27 to TRBJ2-7; D possibly corresponds to TRBD1 (6 bases). CDR1 and CDR2 from the germline V gene are MNHEY and SMNVEV (reference sequence). CDR3 length: 13 residues. V was cut by 4 bases and J by 1 base, with 8 bases left in between. CDR3 sequence: CASSSTGSYEQYF. CDR3 sequence (DNA): TGTGCCAGCAGTTCCACAGGGTCCTACGAGCAGTACTTC.

The chain recombines TRBV5-4 with TRBJ2-1, with 7 positions matching TRBD2. From germline, CDR1 is SGHNT and CDR2 YYREEE (reference sequence). The CDR3 consists of 16 residues. J lost 9 bases, V lost 5 bases, and 17 bases had no gene match. CDR3 sequence reads: CASREHRLADFGEQFF. For the CDR3, the DNA is TGTGCCAGCAGGGAACACAGACTAGCAGACTTTGGTGAGCAGTTCTTC.

V usage is TRBV5-6 and J usage is TRBJ1-1, with D perhaps TRBD1 (5 bases). V was shortened by 2 bases and J by 5 bases, with 7 bases between the two germline ends. Germline V gene lookup returns CDR1 SGHDT and CDR2 YYEEEE. The CDR3 loop spans 12 amino acids. The CDR3 coding sequence is TGTGCCAGCAGCTTTACAGGTACTGAAGCTTTCTTT. It yields the protein CASSFTGTEAFF.

The chain carries TRBV5-8 and TRBJ1-2, with 9 bases lining up with TRBD1. V shed 1 base, J shed 4 bases, and the junction held 11 bases outside the gene matches. CDR3 length: 17 residues. Looked up from germline, CDR1 is SGHTS and CDR2 is YDEGEE. CDR3 DNA sequence: TGTGCCAGCAGCTTGACCGGGACAGGGCCCTGGGGCTATGGCTACACCTTC. It translates to CASSLTGTGPWGYGYTF.

This chain connects TRBV7-2 to TRBJ1-5; 9 bases line up with TRBD1. CDR3 length: 14 amino acids. V gave up 6 bases and J gave up 6 bases; unmatched junction bases: 6. Per germline, CDR1 SGHTA and CDR2 FQGNSA. Written as DNA, the CDR3 is TGTGCCAGCAGTCGGACAGGGGTCCGTCAGCCCCAGCATTTT. Translated, it gives CASSRTGVRQPQHF.

CDR3 protein: CSAQGGNIQYF. CDR3 DNA sequence: TGCAGCGCCCAGGGAGGAAACATTCAGTACTTC. The V call is TRBV29-1, the J call TRBJ2-4; possibly TRBD2 for D (6 bases). Germline-derived CDR1 and CDR2 are SQVTM and ANQGSEA. V lost 7 bases and J 6 bases, leaving 10 bases between the germline ends. This CDR3 has 11 residues.

V is TRBV6-5 and J is TRBJ2-7; 8 bases agree with TRBD1. The V and J ends lost 2 bases and 2 bases, in that order; junction bases with no gene match: 5. Germline lookup yields CDR1 MNHEY and CDR2 SVGAGI. The CDR3 length is 15 residues. The CDR3 DNA follows: TGTGCCAGCAGTTACGGGACAGGATCTACCTACGAGCAGTACTTC. Encoded protein: CASSYGTGSTYEQYF.

This rearrangement joins TRBV27 to TRBJ1-1; 12 nucleotides align to TRBD1. V lost 3 bases to trimming and J lost 4 bases; unmatched junction nucleotides: 6. CDR1 and CDR2 (germline): MNHEY, SMNVEV (reference sequence). The CDR3 has 16 residues. CDR3 amino acids: CASSFLGQGAGTEAFF. DNA of the CDR3: TGTGCCAGCAGTTTCCTGGGACAGGGGGCGGGCACTGAAGCTTTCTTT.

This chain links TRBV28 with TRBJ2-7, with D tentatively TRBD1 (6 bases). Germline values: CDR1 MDHEN, CDR2 SYDVKM. This CDR3 contains 13 residues. Trimming removed 6 bases from V and 3 bases from J, with 12 bases in between. The CDR3 region is CASRPGHNYEQYF. In DNA, the CDR3 is TGTGCCAGCAGGCCGGGACATAACTACGAGCAGTACTTC.

The chain recombines TRBV6-5 with TRBJ1-2, with D tentatively TRBD1 (5 bases). Germline loops: CDR1 MNHEY, CDR2 SVGAGI. V lost 6 bases to trimming and J lost 7 bases, with 18 bases between them. CDR3 length: 14 residues. CDR3: CASRPRGVQGGYTF. CDR3 DNA: TGTGCCAGCAGACCCCGGGGGGTTCAGGGTGGCTACACCTTC.

The chain carries TRBV7-2 and TRBJ2-1; the match to TRBD2 covers 13 bases. V lost 1 base, J lost 6 bases, and 12 bases stayed unmatched. CDR1 is SGHTA, CDR2 FQGNSA, per germline. The CDR3 runs to 19 residues. The CDR3 loop is CASSLGQLAGGRSINEQFF. The CDR3 region has the DNA TGTGCCAGCAGCTTAGGCCAACTAGCGGGGGGGCGGAGTATCAATGAGCAGTTCTTC.

This clone occurred a few times. One end of the junction does not line up with germline, which may come from a read error. The gene calls are TRBV30 and TRBJ2-7; 9 nucleotides line up with TRBD1. This CDR3 is 14 amino acids long. The germline V gene has CDR1 GTSNPN and CDR2 SVGIG (reference sequence). The DNA for the CDR3 is TGTGCCTGGAGTCTGGGACAGGGATCCTCCGAGCAGTACTTC. Its protein product is CAWSLGQGSSEQYF.